Detailed here is one TCR beta chain. Original processing methods: From reference gene primer amplification, estimates of nucleated cell counts were derived. Libraries were prepared by immunoSEQ multiplex PCR; TCRdb keeps only in-frame clonotypes and omits some of them. That table gives V, J and clone size, and the DNA gave D and trimming. The table has 150,000 to 180,000 clones, about 79% seen once; the top ten hold 25% to 30%. These data are taken from a study of blood T cell repertoires in COVID-19. On the study more broadly: Italy, Spain and the United States were the sources of the convalescent and acute COVID-19 samples.

This CDR3 region has 11 residues. V lost 3 bases to trimming and J lost 5 bases, with 3 bases between them. Germline assignment: CDR1 SGDLS and CDR2 YYNGEE. The clonotype comes from a woman aged 60-75 years with acute or convalescent COVID-19. The source material was peripheral blood. V usage is TRBV9 and J usage is TRBJ2-1; the D is unclear. As DNA, the CDR3 is TGTGCCAGCAGCGCTAACAATGAGCAGTTCTTC. It is translated as CASSANNEQFF. The whole variable domain, filled in from reference TRBV9 and TRBJ2-1, reads DSGVTQTPKHLITATGQRVTLRCSPRSGDLSVYWYQQSLDQGLQFLIQYYNGEERAKGNILERFSAQQFPDLHSELNLSSLELGDSALYFCASSANNEQFFGPGTRLTVL.